The 5 T cell receptor beta chains in this list originate from one sample, sequenced in a study of T cell responses to AZD1222 COVID-19 vaccine. Only in-frame clones appear in the TCRdb table, and some are missing; sequencing was by immunoSEQ multiplex PCR. The data show about 70,000 clones, with approximately 90% seen just once and 1.3% held by the top ten. Sequenced here: peripheral blood, sampled 28 days after the second AZD1222 dose. The receptors originated from an adult who received the AZD1222 COVID-19 vaccine.

The sample holds one count of this clone. The genes are TRBV5-1 and TRBJ1-6; 9 positions agree with TRBD1. V trimming: 4 bases; J trimming: 0 bases; junction bases outside the gene matches: 5. The CDR3 contains 17 residues. CDR1 is SGHRS, CDR2 YFSETQ, per germline. This CDR3 reads CASSGGTGSSYNSPLHF. The CDR3 DNA sequence: TGCGCCAGCAGCGGAGGGACAGGGAGCTCCTATAATTCACCCCTCCACTTT. Based on the CDR3 plus reference TRBV5-1 and TRBJ1-6, the full variable domain is KAGVTQTPRYLIKTRGQQVTLSCSPISGHRSVSWYQQTPGQGLQFLFEYFSETQRNKGNFPGRFSGRQFSNSRSEMNVSTLELGDSALYLCASSGGTGSSYNSPLHFGNGTRLTVT.

This chain connects TRBV25-1 to TRBJ1-1, with 8 nucleotides matching TRBD1. Germline CDR1 is MGHDK and CDR2 is SYGVNS. Trimming removed 4 bases from V and 4 bases from J; junction bases left unmatched: 8. The CDR3 runs 15 residues. The CDR3 DNA reads as TGTGCCAGCAGTGCCCAAACCAGGGGGCCCACTGAAGCTTTCTTT. Translating gives CASSAQTRGPTEAFF.

The rearrangement joins TRBV18 to TRBJ1-6; TRBD1 aligns across 10 bases. The CDR3 has 16 amino acids. After removal of 0 bases from V and 10 bases from J, the junction contained 6 bases not matched to a gene. CDR1 is KGHSH, CDR2 LQKENI, per germline. The CDR3 sequence: CASSPPRDRGGSPLHF. CDR3 bases: TGTGCCAGCTCACCACCGAGGGACAGGGGAGGATCACCCCTCCACTTT. Complete variable domain (other parts from reference TRBV18 and TRBJ1-6): NAGVMQNPRHLVRRRGQEARLRCSPMKGHSHVYWYRQLPEEGLKFMVYLQKENIIDESGMPKERFSAEFPKEGPSILRIQQVVRGDSAAYFCASSPPRDRGGSPLHFGNGTRLTVT.

The chain uses TRBV3-1 (or the pseudogene TRBV3-2) and TRBJ2-2; 10 nucleotides match TRBD1. The length of the CDR3 is 16 residues. J was trimmed by 2 bases and V by 3 bases; bases with no gene match: 3. CDR1 LGHDT and CDR2 YNNKEL come from the germline V gene (reference sequence). The CDR3 DNA sequence: TGTGCCAGCAGCCAGGCGACAGGGGGCAACACCGGGGAGCTGTTTTTT. It specifies CASSQATGGNTGELFF.

V gene TRBV6-5 combines with J gene TRBJ1-2, with D tentatively TRBD1 (6 bases). V lost 5 bases to trimming and J lost 8 bases, with 12 bases between them. Per germline, CDR1 MNHEY and CDR2 SVGAGI. The CDR3 has 12 amino acids. In DNA form, the CDR3 reads TGTGCCAGCAGTACTACAGGGTACGGCTACACCTTC. Encoded protein: CASSTTGYGYTF.